These 16 T cell receptor beta chains were all obtained from the same sample, sequenced in a study of cytomegalovirus exposure and HLA in healthy donors. 13 Jbeta primers and 60 Vbeta primers were used for the PCR. Method: immunoSEQ multiplex PCR; TCRdb's copy keeps in-frame clones and lacks some. Altogether 150,000 to 200,000 clones are present, 80% to 85% being singletons, with the ten largest covering about 1%. The sample was PBMCs. Receptors were obtained from a woman aged 35 to 49 in good health and CMV-seronegative.

The rearrangement joins TRBV5-1 to TRBJ2-2; 11 bases agree with TRBD2. This CDR3 contains 15 residues. With 8 bases clipped from V and 4 bases from J, the junction kept 7 bases outside the gene matches. Per germline, CDR1 SGHRS and CDR2 YFSETQ. CDR3 amino acids: CASKGLAGGTGELFF. The CDR3 nucleotides read TGCGCCAGTAAAGGCCTAGCGGGAGGCACCGGGGAGCTGTTTTTT.

V gene TRBV10-1 combines with J gene TRBJ2-7, with 9 bases matching TRBD2. The V segment lost 1 base and the J segment 0 bases; nucleotides outside the gene matches: 7. Germline CDR1 WNHNN, CDR2 SYGVQD (reference sequence). The CDR3 sequence is 17 residues long. The CDR3 nucleotides are TGCGCCAGCAGTGAGTATCTAGGTAGCGGGAGCTCCTACGAGCAGTACGTC. This translates into CASSEYLGSGSSYEQYV.

The chain is built from TRBV6-4 and TRBJ2-2; tentatively, D is TRBD1 (6 bases). This CDR3 has 16 residues. V was pared by 0 bases and J by 6 bases, with 14 bases between. The V gene's germline CDR1 is MRHNA and CDR2 SNTAGT. In DNA, the CDR3 is TGTGCCAGCAGTGACTCGAAACAGGGTAGCGCCGGGGAGCTGTTTTTT. Encoded protein: CASSDSKQGSAGELFF.

J is TRBJ2-1 and V is TRBV7-2; D is possibly TRBD1 (6 bases). This CDR3 is 15 amino acids long. Trimming shortened V by 5 bases and J by 6 bases, and 17 bases separated the two germline ends. Germline V gene data show CDR1 as SGHTA and CDR2 as FQGNSA. DNA of the CDR3: TGTGCCAGCAGCCCTCAAGGGGGAACGGGCAATGAGCAGTTCTTC. Translated, it gives CASSPQGGTGNEQFF.

This chain connects TRBV5-5 to TRBJ2-7; TRBD1 matches 10 bases. The CDR3 length is 16 residues. Germline trimming cut 4 bases from V and 9 bases from J; bases unmatched to any gene: 16. From germline, CDR1 is SGHKS and CDR2 YYEKEE (reference sequence). Here the CDR3 reads CASSPSRDRGSISQYF. DNA of the CDR3: TGTGCCAGCAGCCCGAGTCGGGACAGGGGATCCATATCGCAGTACTTC.

This clone has a handful of counts. The genes are TRBV4-3 and TRBJ2-3, with D tentatively TRBD2 (6 bases). The CDR3 runs 15 residues. From germline, CDR1 is LGHNA and CDR2 YSLEER. Trimming cost V 0 bases and J 1 base, with 8 bases left between them. DNA for the CDR3: TGCGCCAGCAGCCAAGATGCTAGCGGCACAGATACGCAGTATTTT. Translating gives CASSQDASGTDTQYF.

The chain is built from TRBV28 and TRBJ1-5, with TRBD1 identical over 7 bases. V shed 5 bases and J 3 bases; nucleotides not matched to a gene: 10. This CDR3 spans 16 amino acids. Germline CDR1 MDHEN, CDR2 SYDVKM. CDR3: CASSPLDRANNQPQHF. CDR3 nucleotides: TGTGCCAGCAGTCCCTTAGACAGGGCTAACAATCAGCCCCAGCATTTT.

The chain is built from TRBV14 and TRBJ1-2; perhaps TRBD1 as D (6 bases). V shed 1 base and J shed 7 bases, with 13 bases lying between them. This CDR3 spans 14 amino acids. Germline-derived CDR1 and CDR2 are SGHDN and FVKESK. The CDR3 here is CASSQGTYRVGYTF. Written as DNA, the CDR3 is TGTGCCAGCAGCCAAGGGACATACAGGGTTGGCTACACCTTC.

The rearrangement links TRBV4-3 to TRBJ2-3; TRBD2 might be the D (6 bases). Germline V gene sequence: CDR1 LGHNA, CDR2 YSLEER. The CDR3 has 15 residues. Deletions cut 2 bases from V and 0 bases from J, with 9 bases between. Written as DNA, the CDR3 is TGCGCCAGCAGCCAACGGGCGGGAAGCACAGATACGCAGTATTTT. Amino acid sequence: CASSQRAGSTDTQYF.

This clone has more than one count but fewer than ten. The chain combines TRBV7-9 with TRBJ1-5; a weak D match, TRBD1 (5 bases). The CDR3 runs to 16 residues. CDR1 is SEHNR, CDR2 FQNEAQ, per germline (reference sequence). Trimming removed 1 base at V and 4 bases at J, with 14 bases between. CDR3: CASSLVGGDRNQPQHF. The CDR3 DNA sequence: TGTGCCAGCAGCTTAGTTGGAGGGGATCGGAATCAGCCCCAGCATTTT.

This clone was recorded only once. The rearrangement links TRBV10-3 to TRBJ1-6; 8 bases line up with TRBD1. The V segment lost 6 bases and the J segment 7 bases; nucleotides outside the gene matches: 8. The germline gives CDR1 ENHRY, CDR2 SYGVKD. There are 15 residues in the CDR3. CDR3 nucleotide sequence: TGTGCCATCAGGGGTGGACAGGGTGGCAATTCACCCCTCCACTTT. Encoded protein: CAIRGGQGGNSPLHF.

The gene calls are TRBV4-1 and TRBJ1-2, with TRBD1 identical over 10 bases. The junction had 2 bases not matched to a gene; V was cut back by 2 bases and J by 2 bases. The CDR3 is 15 amino acids. Per germline, CDR1 MGHRA and CDR2 YSYEKL. Here the CDR3 reads CASSQPTGGNYGYTF. The CDR3 nucleotides are TGCGCCAGCAGCCAACCGACAGGGGGCAACTATGGCTACACCTTC.

This clone came up once. The V gene is TRBV5-1, the J gene TRBJ1-4, with 7 nucleotides matching TRBD1. Unmatched junction bases numbered 8, after V lost 4 bases and J lost 5 bases. Germline V gives CDR1 SGHRS, CDR2 YFSETQ. The length of the CDR3 is 15 residues. CDR3 DNA sequence: TGCGCCAGCAGCACCCGGGACAGCGGCAATGAAAAACTGTTTTTT. It yields the protein CASSTRDSGNEKLFF.

The chain has TRBV5-8 and TRBJ2-5; D remains unclear. Trimming removed 4 bases at V and 5 bases at J, with 6 bases between. In germline, CDR1 is SGHTS, CDR2 YDEGEE. CDR3 length: 11 amino acids. This CDR3 reads CASSPLETQYF. The CDR3 DNA reads TGTGCCAGCAGCCCATTGGAGACCCAGTACTTC.

The chain employs TRBV4-3 and TRBJ2-6; D is perhaps TRBD2 (6 bases). CDR3 length equals 19 residues. Germline-derived CDR1 and CDR2 are LGHNA and YSLEER. The V end lost 1 base, the J end lost 0 bases, and 16 bases lay between the germline ends. The CDR3 region has the DNA TGCGCCAGCAGCCAAGGAGGGACGGGGGACCTCTCTGGGGCCAACGTCCTGACTTTC. Protein: CASSQGGTGDLSGANVLTF.

The chain carries TRBV19 and TRBJ2-1; the match to TRBD2 covers 10 bases. The CDR3 has 14 amino acids. Germline CDR1 LNHDA, CDR2 SQIVND (reference sequence). V lost 7 bases, J lost 3 bases, and 3 bases stayed unmatched. The CDR3, as DNA: TGTGCCAGTACTAGCGGGAGTCACTACAATGAGCAGTTCTTC. Translation: CASTSGSHYNEQFF. Complete variable domain (other parts from reference TRBV19 and TRBJ2-1): DGGITQSPKYLFRKEGQNVTLSCEQNLNHDAMYWYRQDPGQGLRLIYYSQIVNDFQKGDIAEGYSVSREKKESFPLTVTSAQKNPTAFYLCASTSGSHYNEQFFGPGTRLTVL.